This T cell receptor beta chain was sequenced for a study of T cells in Graves' hyperthyroidism and ophthalmopathy. The source material, RNA transcripts, was used to amplify TCR beta CDR3 regions. The TCR CDR3 first-round RT-PCR relied on the HTBI primer set. In TCRdb, the multiplex PCR reads were re-called with MiXCR into one record per CDR3 protein. The sample carries more than 100,000 distinct CDR3 sequences, about half recorded once. The V gene's germline CDR1 is LGHNA and CDR2 YSLEER. V was trimmed by 0 bases and J by 5 bases, leaving 14 bases between them. The CDR3 has 15 residues. Regarding the study as a whole: A model built on 13 V-J features separated ophthalmopathy from stable hyperthyroidism.

For Graves' hyperthyroidism to be stable, ophthalmopathy could not progress within 18 months. Those with hyperthyroidism were 18 to 65 years old, newly diagnosed, and ill for under 2 months. This clonotype has ten or more counts. Its antigen is as yet unknown. The chain combines TRBV4-3 with TRBJ2-7, with TRBD1 as a possible D gene (6 bases). The sequence came from a middle-aged man with Graves' hyperthyroidism. The sequencing input was blood. The CDR3 nucleotides are TGCGCCAGCAGCCAAGATCCACAGGGTCGCGACGAGCAGTACTTC. Amino acid sequence: CASSQDPQGRDEQYF.